The 19 T cell receptor beta chains reported below all come from one sample, sequenced in a study of T cells in Graves' hyperthyroidism and ophthalmopathy. Amplified TCR beta CDR3 regions came from RNA transcripts. The HTBI primer set served for first-round RT-PCR of the TCR CDR3. MiXCR, run by TCRdb on the multiplex PCR reads, gives a single entry per CDR3 protein. Altogether approximately 320,000 distinct CDR3 sequences are present, approximately 15% being singletons, with the ten largest covering around 34%. Material for sequencing was blood. These receptors were obtained from a man younger than 40 with Graves' hyperthyroidism.

This clonotype was observed at least ten times. The chain recombines TRBV7-9 with TRBJ2-1; either TRBD1 or TRBD2 may fit D (7 bases each). The CDR3 is 14 amino acids. The V end was cut by 5 bases, the J end by 5 bases, with 13 bases between. Germline CDR1 is SEHNR and CDR2 is FQNEAQ (reference sequence). The CDR3 bases are TGTGCCAGCAGCCAAGCGGGGACAGACAATGAGCAGTTCTTC. Translating gives CASSQAGTDNEQFF.

This clonotype showed up many times. This chain uses TRBV2 with TRBJ1-1; the D gene is possibly TRBD1 (5 bases). CDR3 length: 13 residues. The germline V and J ends were trimmed by 8 bases and 3 bases, with 13 bases remaining between them. CDR1 and CDR2 (germline): SNHLY, FYNNEI. CDR3 nucleotide sequence: TGTGCCAGCGGGGCACAGGAGGACACTGAAGCTTTCTTT. Its protein is CASGAQEDTEAFF.

The rearrangement joins TRBV6-1 to TRBJ1-1; possibly TRBD1 for D (6 bases). CDR1 and CDR2 (germline): MNHNS, SASEGT. Deletions cut 7 bases from V and 3 bases from J, with 9 bases between. The CDR3 consists of 12 residues. CDR3 amino acids: CASKPGDTEAFF. The CDR3 DNA sequence: TGTGCCAGCAAGCCAGGGGACACTGAAGCTTTCTTT.

This clonotype was observed a few times. The J gene is TRBJ2-7, the V gene TRBV30, with 10 bases that match TRBD2. The CDR3 totals 16 residues. V was clipped by 0 bases and J by 3 bases; unmatched bases: 8. CDR1 is GTSNPN, CDR2 SVGIG, per germline (reference sequence). As DNA, the CDR3 is TGTGCCTGGAGTGTAGGGTCTAGCGGGAGTTTCTACGAGCAGTACTTC. Protein product: CAWSVGSSGSFYEQYF. Complete variable domain (other parts from reference TRBV30 and TRBJ2-7): SQTIHQWPATLVQPVGSPLSLECTVEGTSNPNLYWYRQAAGRGLQLLFYSVGIGQISSEVPQNLSASRPQDRQFILSSKKLLLSDSGFYLCAWSVGSSGSFYEQYFGPGTRLTVT.

This clonotype was picked up a small number of times. The chain recombines TRBV7-9 with TRBJ1-1; D not resolved. CDR3 length equals 14 residues. The V gene lost 5 bases and the J gene lost 10 bases, with 20 bases spanning the gap. CDR1 and CDR2 from the germline V gene are SEHNR and FQNEAQ (reference sequence). CDR3 sequence (DNA): TGTGCCAGCAGCCGAGAGGACCGCCGGGGTGGAGCTTTCTTT. Amino acids: CASSREDRRGGAFF.

This clonotype showed up many times. The chain has TRBV7-9 and TRBJ2-1; 7 nucleotides match TRBD2. The CDR3 is 15 residues long. CDR1 is SEHNR, CDR2 FQNEAQ, per germline (reference sequence). J was trimmed by 0 bases and V by 3 bases; bases with no gene match: 2. The CDR3 is CASSLRGSSYNEQFF. DNA of the CDR3: TGTGCCAGCAGCTTGCGGGGGAGCTCCTACAATGAGCAGTTCTTC.

This clonotype was seen ten or more times. The chain carries TRBV28 and TRBJ1-1; maybe TRBD1 (6 bases). The length of the CDR3 is 16 residues. V was shortened by 7 bases and J by 1 base, with 19 bases between the two germline ends. The germline gives CDR1 MDHEN, CDR2 SYDVKM. CDR3 sequence: CASTTNPGDTNTEAFF. CDR3 in DNA: TGTGCCAGCACTACAAATCCAGGGGATACGAACACTGAAGCTTTCTTT.

This clonotype came up many times. The chain links TRBV6-1 to TRBJ1-5, with a weak D call TRBD1 (5 bases). Germline V gene data show CDR1 as MNHNS and CDR2 as SASEGT. The CDR3 covers 17 residues. Trimming took 5 bases from V and 4 from J, leaving 21 bases between them. CDR3 in amino acids: CASSRRDGLGVNQPQHF. The CDR3 DNA is TGTGCCAGCAGTCGCCGGGACGGCCTCGGGGTTAATCAGCCCCAGCATTTT.

This clonotype was seen only once. V usage is TRBV12-3 or TRBV12-4 and J usage is TRBJ2-3, with 7 bases identical to TRBD2. Losses at the gene ends were 3 bases for V and 4 bases for J; bases not matched to a gene: 1. The CDR3 is 13 amino acids. CDR3 nucleotide sequence: TGTGCCAGCAGTTTCGCGGGAGCAGATACGCAGTATTTT. Protein product: CASSFAGADTQYF.

This clonotype occurred many times. The CDR3 loop is CASSQNQGPQETQYF. The CDR3 nucleotides are TGCGCCAGCAGCCAGAATCAGGGACCCCAAGAGACCCAGTACTTC. The rearrangement links TRBV5-1 to TRBJ2-5, with D possibly being TRBD1 or TRBD2 (5 bases each). CDR1 and CDR2 (germline): SGHRS, YFSETQ. The CDR3 is 15 amino acids. Trimming took 4 bases from V and 1 from J, leaving 14 bases between them.

This clonotype was detected many times. The rearrangement links TRBV2 to TRBJ2-7; D is unresolved. Germline V CDR1 and CDR2: SNHLY, FYNNEI. The CDR3 contains 12 residues. Between the trimmed V and J ends, which lost 4 bases and 0 bases, there was a span of 4 bases. CDR3 in amino acids: CASSATSYEQYF. The CDR3 nucleotides read TGTGCCAGCAGTGCGACCTCCTACGAGCAGTACTTC.

This clonotype has ten or more counts. The chain is built from TRBV28 and TRBJ2-3; D might be TRBD2 (5 bases). Trimming stripped 1 base from V and 2 bases from J, with 7 bases between. The CDR3 is 14 amino acids. From germline, CDR1 is MDHEN and CDR2 SYDVKM. This chain's CDR3 is CASSLSAATDTQYF. CDR3 nucleotides: TGTGCCAGCAGTTTATCAGCGGCCACAGATACGCAGTATTTT.

There are a few counts of this clonotype. The V call is TRBV9, the J call TRBJ1-5, with D tentatively TRBD1 (5 bases). V was trimmed by 0 bases and J by 2 bases, leaving 9 bases between them. The germline V gene encodes CDR1 SGDLS and CDR2 YYNGEE. The CDR3 runs to 15 residues. CDR3 in amino acids: CASSVGGGGNQPQHF. The CDR3, as DNA: TGTGCCAGCAGCGTAGGGGGGGGGGGCAATCAGCCCCAGCATTTT.

The chain recombines TRBV10-2 with TRBJ2-4; TRBD2 is a possible D gene (6 bases). The germline V gene encodes CDR1 WSHSY and CDR2 SAAADI. The CDR3 length is 14 residues. The germline V and J ends were trimmed by 2 bases and 4 bases, with 9 bases remaining between them. The CDR3 nucleotides are TGCGCCAGCAGTGAGGGGAGGTGGAAAAACATTCAGTACTTC. Translated, it gives CASSEGRWKNIQYF.

The rearrangement uses TRBV12-3 or TRBV12-4 and TRBJ2-2; no firm D call. The CDR3 runs to 13 residues. V lost 11 bases to trimming and J lost 0 bases, with 10 bases between them. CDR3 region: CAGRKTNTGELFF. The DNA of the CDR3 is TGTGCCGGCCGAAAAACGAACACCGGGGAGCTGTTTTTT.

This clonotype has only a few counts. The chain recombines TRBV7-6 with TRBJ2-7; maybe TRBD2 (7 bases). Looked up from germline, CDR1 is SGHVS and CDR2 is FNYEAQ. This CDR3 is 18 amino acids long. V lost 1 base and J lost 4, with 23 bases in between. For the CDR3, the DNA is TGTGCCAGCAGCTTAGGGAGGGAACAGGGAGGGGTTAAGTACGAGCAGTACTTC. This codes for CASSLGREQGGVKYEQYF.

The V call is TRBV9, the J call TRBJ1-3; D is undetermined. This CDR3 is built from 14 residues. Germline CDR1 reads SGDLS; CDR2 reads YYNGEE. The V end was cut by 4 bases, the J end by 4 bases, with 12 bases between. CDR3: CASSLQEVGNTIYF. CDR3 DNA: TGTGCCAGCAGCTTGCAGGAGGTCGGAAACACCATATATTTT.

In the case of this clonotype: A much larger clone sits a single nucleotide away, making a read error possible. This chain uses TRBV18 with TRBJ2-7, with a weak D call TRBD2 (6 bases). The CDR3 runs to 14 residues. CDR1 and CDR2 from the germline V gene are KGHSH and LQKENI. V was clipped by 4 bases and J by 9 bases, with 19 bases between them. CDR3 residues: CASSRDGPAGVQYF. CDR3 in DNA: TGTGCCAGCTCACGGGATGGACCAGCGGGTGTGCAGTACTTC.

This clonotype was seen ten or more times. This chain connects TRBV11-3 to TRBJ2-1; 11 nucleotides align to TRBD1. The CDR3 runs to 15 residues. Trimming took 3 bases from V and 2 from J; bases not matched to a gene: 0. Looked up from germline, CDR1 is SGHNT and CDR2 is YENEEA. CDR3 in DNA: TGTGCCAGCAGCTTGGGACAGGGGGCCTACAATGAGCAGTTCTTC. Residues: CASSLGQGAYNEQFF.